These 8 T cell receptor beta chains originate from one sample sequenced in a study of shared clonotypes between healthy human individuals (dated by TCRdb to the early 2020s). Library method: the immunoSEQ multiplex PCR assay. The table comes from immuneACCESS by way of TCRdb, which keeps in-frame sequences with V and J called. Part of the clones is missing from these tables; in studies checked, under half for an unresolved V gene and the rest for unknown reasons. This sample holds around 2,100,000 clones; approximately 95% were observed only once. The ten largest clonotypes hold around 1% of the sample. For the CD8 naive samples, CD45RO-negative cells were positively selected for CCR7, yielding a CD45RA+CCR7+ population from which TemRA cells were excluded. Sequencing was performed on naive CD8+ T cells sorted from blood. What the cell subset or site label conveys for this sample: CD45RA+CCR7+. Receptors were obtained from a young man in good health.

The chain recombines TRBV27 with TRBJ2-7; a possible D gene is TRBD2 (5 bases). CDR3 length equals 15 residues. The ends were cut back, 5 bases at V and 4 bases at J, with 18 bases in the middle. Germline loops: CDR1 MNHEY, CDR2 SMNVEV (reference sequence). CDR3 coding DNA: TGTGCCAGCAGTCCCGGGGAAGTGGCCGTTTACGAGCAGTACTTC. Its protein is CASSPGEVAVYEQYF.

This sequence joins TRBV4-1 and TRBJ2-2; 13 bases line up with TRBD2. From germline, CDR1 is MGHRA and CDR2 YSYEKL. With V trimmed by 4 bases and J by 4 bases, 6 bases remained unmatched. The CDR3 consists of 17 residues. CDR3 sequence (DNA): TGCGCCAGCAGCCCTGGGACTAGCGGGACTAGCACCGGGGAGCTGTTTTTT. This codes for CASSPGTSGTSTGELFF.

Notes on this clone: This specimen includes other DNA sequences encoding the same CDR3. This chain uses TRBV6-1 with TRBJ2-7; TRBD2 matches at 7 bases. Looked up from germline, CDR1 is MNHNS and CDR2 is SASEGT. Trimming took 5 bases from V and 4 from J; bases not matched to a gene: 5. This CDR3 comprises 13 residues. The CDR3 bases are TGTGCCAGCAGTCCACGGGGGGTTTACGAGCAGTACTTC. Amino acid sequence: CASSPRGVYEQYF.

The chain links TRBV4-2 to TRBJ1-4, with TRBD1 matching 11 bases. The trim removed 2 bases at V and 5 bases at J, leaving 13 bases unmatched. Germline CDR1 and CDR2: LGHNA and YNFKEQ. This CDR3 contains 19 residues. CDR3 DNA sequence: TGTGCCAGCAGCCAAATCGAAGGACAGGGGGCTCGTCTGAATGAAAAACTGTTTTTT. Protein sequence: CASSQIEGQGARLNEKLFF.

The chain uses TRBV5-1 and TRBJ2-1, with TRBD2 matching over 7 bases. The ends lost 2 bases at V and 0 bases at J; junction bases unmatched: 5. This CDR3 comprises 16 residues. Germline-derived CDR1 and CDR2 are SGHRS and YFSETQ. The DNA of the CDR3 is TGCGCCAGCAGCTTCCTGGCTAGCGGCTCCTACAATGAGCAGTTCTTC. Translating gives CASSFLASGSYNEQFF.

This chain joins TRBV4-1 and TRBJ1-3; D perhaps matches TRBD1 (5 bases). Germline CDR1 MGHRA, CDR2 YSYEKL. V gave up 0 bases and J gave up 1 base, with 13 bases separating them. There are 17 residues in the CDR3. This CDR3 reads CASSQDPGGGSGNTIYF. The DNA for the CDR3 is TGCGCCAGCAGCCAAGACCCGGGGGGGGGATCTGGAAACACCATATATTTT.

Points on this clone: The same CDR3 can be traced to other DNA sequences in this sample. The J gene is TRBJ2-7, the V gene TRBV30, with a tentative D call TRBD2 (5 bases). Germline CDR1 reads GTSNPN; CDR2 reads SVGIG (reference sequence). The CDR3 length is 13 residues. The germline V and J ends were trimmed by 4 bases and 0 bases, with 10 bases remaining between them. The CDR3 DNA reads TGTGCCTGGACGTCGGGAAGCTCCTACGAGCAGTACTTC. The encoded protein is CAWTSGSSYEQYF.

J is TRBJ1-2 and V is TRBV6-5, with D uncertain. CDR3 length equals 14 residues. The germline gives CDR1 MNHEY, CDR2 SVGAGI. Trimming shortened V by 0 bases and J by 8 bases, and 13 bases separated the two germline ends. The CDR3 reads CASSYSSPLDGYTF. In nucleotides, the CDR3 is TGTGCCAGCAGTTACTCTTCCCCCCTCGACGGCTACACCTTC.